Sequencing of this TCR beta chain was carried out in a study of CD4 T cells in relation to SARS-CoV-2 and coronaviruses. Sequenced by immunoSEQ multiplex PCR; TCRdb stores in-frame clones only, minus some. The top ten clones hold about an eighth of a sample with tens of thousands of clones, under 80% of them seen once. Notes on this clone: The antigen remains unidentified.

The unexposed donors gave CD4+ T cells in about 2010-2019, prior to COVID-19. CD4+ T cells were isolated from the cells after 10 days of culture. Germline trimming cut 0 bases from V and 4 bases from J; bases unmatched to any gene: 3. This CDR3 has 14 amino acids. Germline values: CDR1 GTSNPN, CDR2 SVGIG (reference sequence). The TCR sequence derives from a human donor in good health. Material: CD4+ T cells from PBMCs, cultured in vitro. The rearrangement uses TRBV30 and TRBJ1-5; 7 bases align to TRBD1. CDR3: CAWSVGGPNQPQHF. The CDR3 nucleotides read TGTGCCTGGAGTGTAGGGGGCCCGAATCAGCCCCAGCATTTT.